This record covers a single T cell receptor (beta chain). Antigen specificity is unknown. Method: immunoSEQ multiplex PCR; TCRdb's copy keeps in-frame clones and lacks some. In the table there are about 80,000 clones, 65% to 85% of which are singletons. This record belongs to a study of identifying expanded T cells in peripheral blood. Notes on the study in general: Roughly two-week clone count variance significantly increased as total template count grew.

Germline V CDR1 and CDR2: LGHNA, YSLEER. This CDR3 contains 14 residues. Trimming left V 0 bases short and J 3 bases short, with 8 bases between. This receptor was obtained from a person aged 18 to 70 in good health. The sample consisted of blood. V and J are TRBV4-3 and TRBJ2-5; D might be TRBD2 (6 bases). CDR3 residues: CASSQEGGEETQYF. The CDR3 DNA follows: TGCGCCAGCAGCCAAGAGGGAGGAGAAGAGACCCAGTACTTC.